The clone carrying this TCR beta chain was recorded many times. The entry originates in a study of early T cells in non-severe SARS-CoV-2 infection. Overall study: Sequencing used unsorted whole-blood bulk RNA, so chains lack pairing.

TCRdb called the 5' RACE reads again in MiXCR, with one record for every CDR3 protein. The sample records 74,000 or so distinct CDR3 sequences, 9.5% to 15% being singletons. V gave up 3 bases and J gave up 7 bases; unmatched junction bases: 8. Germline V gene data show CDR1 as KGHDR and CDR2 as SFDVKD. The CDR3 has 16 residues. The sequence was obtained from an adult who was a healthcare worker with PCR-confirmed SARS-CoV-2 infection or an uninfected control (not recorded which). The chain couples TRBV24-1 to TRBJ2-1; 10 bases map to TRBD2. The sample comprised whole blood. CDR3 bases: TGTGCCACCAGTGATCGGACTAGCGGAAATGGGAATGAGCAGTTCTTC. Translated, it gives CATSDRTSGNGNEQFF.